A single TCR beta chain is shown here with its context. The sample is drawn from a study of blood T cell repertoires in COVID-19. Turning to the study itself: Samples came from the United States, Italy and Spain, spanning acute and convalescent COVID-19. T cells, B-cell-depleted T cells, or PBMCs supplied cDNA or gDNA.

As processed by the authors: Estimation of nucleated cell counts was performed using reference gene primer amplification. The repertoire was sequenced with immunoSEQ multiplex PCR; TCRdb's copy has only in-frame clones and lacks some. The V and J calls and clone size were taken over from that table, and D and trimming were inferred from the DNA. The table shows 250,000 or so clones, with roughly 85% occurring only once. CDR1 MGHDK and CDR2 SYGVNS come from the germline V gene. The CDR3 extends over 15 amino acids. V lost 5 bases, J lost 7 bases, and 20 bases lay in between. This TCR was recovered from a woman younger than 45 with active or convalescent COVID-19. Sequences were obtained from peripheral blood. The gene calls are TRBV25-1 and TRBJ1-2; perhaps TRBD1 as D (6 bases). The CDR3 DNA reads TGTGCCAGCAGTAAGACAGGCCTGCTGGATGGTGGCTACACCTTC. It translates to CASSKTGLLDGGYTF.